This TCR beta chain was captured in a study of T cell responses to AZD1222 COVID-19 vaccine. Germline V gene sequence: CDR1 DFQATT, CDR2 SNEGSKA (reference sequence). V was pared by 3 bases and J by 4 bases, with 16 bases between. The CDR3 consists of 15 residues. TCRdb keeps only in-frame clones here, not all; method: immunoSEQ multiplex PCR. The sample shows 150,000 or so clones, approximately 91% of them seen only once. This clone has only a few counts. Its antigen is not identified. Study-wide results and limits: Mostly white British, mostly female donors; authors suggested clonal diversity may be underestimated.

V and J are TRBV20-1 and TRBJ1-3; no reliable D call. This sequence originates from an adult who received the AZD1222 COVID-19 vaccine. The specimen was peripheral blood, collected 28 days after the second AZD1222 dose. CDR3 sequence (DNA): TGCAGTGCTAGTCCACAGCGTTCTTGGGGAAACACCATATATTTT. Encoded protein: CSASPQRSWGNTIYF.